A selection of T cell receptor beta chains follows, all from one sample in a study of cytomegalovirus exposure and HLA in healthy donors. Produced via immunoSEQ multiplex PCR; TCRdb's table is partial and in-frame only. The sample shows under 200,000 clones, about 84% of them seen only once. Sequenced sample: PBMCs. Receptor source: a man in his forties or fifties in good health and CMV-seronegative. Both conserved end residues are part of each CDR3. A D gene is named only where the DNA matches it firmly. Where a row states a size, it is once, few, many or the class of an expanded clone; other rows omit it.

D: -
J: TRBJ2-2
V: TRBV4-1
size: -
DNA: TGCGCCAGCAGCCATTACGACTCAGGGACCGGGGAGCTGTTTTTT
CDR3: CASSHYDSGTGELFF

D: -
J: TRBJ1-1
V: TRBV29-1
size: -
DNA: TGCAGCGTTGTACGGGACATTGAAGCTTTCTTT
CDR3: CSVVRDIEAFF

D: TRBD2
J: TRBJ2-3
V: TRBV4-3
size: -
DNA: TGCGCCAGCAGCCAAGAGACTAGCGGGGGGGCAAGGACGCAGTATTTT
CDR3: CASSQETSGGARTQYF

D: -
J: TRBJ1-2
V: TRBV9
size: once
DNA: TGTGCCAGCAGCGTAGAAGCGAGGGGCTACACCTTC
CDR3: CASSVEARGYTF

D: TRBD1
J: TRBJ1-6
V: TRBV6-5
size: -
DNA: TGTGCCAGCAGCAGAGGGGGCCCTTTGGGTTCACCCCTCCACTTT
CDR3: CASSRGGPLGSPLHF

D: -
J: TRBJ1-5
V: TRBV7-2
size: -
DNA: TGTGCCAGCAGTTCGTCAGGGAAACAGCCCCAGCATTTT
CDR3: CASSSSGKQPQHF

D: TRBD1
J: TRBJ1-2
V: TRBV6-5
size: -
DNA: TGTGCCAGCAGTTACTCGGGACAGAGCTTTTATGGCTACACCTTC
CDR3: CASSYSGQSFYGYTF

D: -
J: TRBJ1-1
V: TRBV6-1
size: -
DNA: TGTGCCAGCAGACGACAGAACATGAACACTGAAGCTTTCTTT
CDR3: CASRRQNMNTEAFF

D: -
J: TRBJ2-2
V: TRBV27
size: -
DNA: TGTGCCAGCAGTCGGGGACTTAACACCGGGGAGCTGTTTTTT
CDR3: CASSRGLNTGELFF

D: TRBD1
J: TRBJ1-2
V: TRBV5-1
size: -
DNA: TGCGCCAGCAGGACAGGGGACTATGGCTACACCTTC
CDR3: CASRTGDYGYTF

D: -
J: TRBJ2-3
V: TRBV18
size: once
DNA: TGTGCCAGCTCCGCCCTGACTGGCACAGATACGCAGTATTTT
CDR3: CASSALTGTDTQYF

D: -
J: TRBJ1-2
V: TRBV2
size: once
DNA: TGTGCCAGCGGACTTAGGGTCGGTGGCTACACCTTC
CDR3: CASGLRVGGYTF

D: TRBD2
J: TRBJ2-1
V: TRBV27
size: -
DNA: TGTGCCAGCAGTTTATCGAGGACTAGCTCCTACAATGAGCAGTTCTTC
CDR3: CASSLSRTSSYNEQFF

D: -
J: TRBJ1-1
V: TRBV7-9
size: -
DNA: TGTGCCAGCAGCTTAAAGAGCACTGAAGCTTTCTTT
CDR3: CASSLKSTEAFF

D: -
J: TRBJ2-7
V: TRBV2
size: once
DNA: TGTGCCAGCAGGGGGACTTTTCTTTACGAGCAGTACTTC
CDR3: CASRGTFLYEQYF

D: TRBD1
J: TRBJ1-6
V: TRBV18
size: -
DNA: TGTGCCAGCTCACCACCGGGACAGGTTATACCCCTCCACTTT
CDR3: CASSPPGQVIPLHF

D: TRBD1
J: TRBJ1-3
V: TRBV6-5
size: once
DNA: TGTGCCAGCAGTTCACAGGGGGCTGCTGGAAACACCATATATTTT
CDR3: CASSSQGAAGNTIYF

D: -
J: TRBJ2-5
V: TRBV11-2
size: -
DNA: TGTGCCAGCAGCTTAAGGGGCCCCCAAGAGACCCAGTACTTC
CDR3: CASSLRGPQETQYF

D: -
J: TRBJ2-1
V: TRBV6-5
size: -
DNA: TGTGCCAGCAGTGCCCCAACACGAGAGCAGTTCTTC
CDR3: CASSAPTREQFF

D: TRBD1
J: TRBJ2-2
V: TRBV7-9
size: -
DNA: TGTTCCAGCAGCCCTCTGGACAGGGTGGTCCTTGGCACCGGGGAGCTGTTTTTT
CDR3: CSSSPLDRVVLGTGELFF

D: TRBD1
J: TRBJ1-6
V: TRBV5-1
size: -
DNA: TGCGCCAGCAGCAGTCGGGGACCGGGACAGGGGGTACTTAATTCACCCCTCCACTTT
CDR3: CASSSRGPGQGVLNSPLHF

D: TRBD2
J: TRBJ2-1
V: TRBV6-1
size: -
DNA: TGTGCCAGCAGTTCACTAGCGGGGGGCTACAATGAGCAGTTCTTC
CDR3: CASSSLAGGYNEQFF

D: TRBD1
J: TRBJ1-2
V: TRBV19
size: -
DNA: TGTGCCAGTAGTACCCAGATACAGGGGGCGCGGGGCTACACCTTC
CDR3: CASSTQIQGARGYTF

D: -
J: TRBJ1-2
V: TRBV9
size: -
DNA: TGTGCCAGCAGCGCAGGGGACATTGGCTATGGCTACACCTTC
CDR3: CASSAGDIGYGYTF

D: -
J: TRBJ1-3
V: TRBV30
size: once
DNA: TGTGCCTGCTCGGGAAGTCCTCTTGGAAACACCATATATTTT
CDR3: CACSGSPLGNTIYF

D: -
J: TRBJ1-5
V: TRBV30
size: -
DNA: TGTGCCTGGAGTGTACAGGTAAATCAGCCCCAGCATTTT
CDR3: CAWSVQVNQPQHF

D: -
J: TRBJ2-7
V: TRBV7-2
size: -
DNA: TGTGCCAGCAGTAGGGGGTTTACTACCTACGAGCAGTACTTC
CDR3: CASSRGFTTYEQYF

D: -
J: TRBJ2-3
V: TRBV6-5
size: -
DNA: TGTGCCAGCAGCCTACGAGGTTCGGGCACAGATACGCAGTATTTT
CDR3: CASSLRGSGTDTQYF

D: TRBD1
J: TRBJ2-1
V: TRBV15
size: -
DNA: TGTGCCACCAGCAGAGATGACAGGGTAGCCTACAATGAGCAGTTCTTC
CDR3: CATSRDDRVAYNEQFF

D: -
J: TRBJ1-2
V: TRBV7-2
size: -
DNA: TGTGCCAGCAGCTTAGCGCAGGGCGGGAGGGGTGGCTACACCTTC
CDR3: CASSLAQGGRGGYTF

D: TRBD2
J: TRBJ2-7
V: TRBV5-6
size: -
DNA: TGTGCCAGCAGCTTGATAGCGGGAAGGGTCTACGAGCAGTACTTC
CDR3: CASSLIAGRVYEQYF

D: TRBD1
J: TRBJ1-6
V: TRBV19
size: -
DNA: TGTGCCAGTAGCCCTTATCCGGGACAGCGTAATTCACCCCTCCACTTT
CDR3: CASSPYPGQRNSPLHF

D: -
J: TRBJ1-1
V: TRBV27
size: few
DNA: TGTGCCAGCAGTTTGGCTCAGGGAGGGGCTGAAGCTTTCTTT
CDR3: CASSLAQGGAEAFF

D: TRBD1
J: TRBJ2-3
V: TRBV19
size: -
DNA: TGTGCCAGTACCGACAGGGGCAGCACAGATACGCAGTATTTT
CDR3: CASTDRGSTDTQYF

D: -
J: TRBJ1-1
V: TRBV5-4
size: -
DNA: TGTGCCAGCAGCTTGGATATAAACACTGAAGCTTTCTTT
CDR3: CASSLDINTEAFF

D: TRBD1
J: TRBJ1-4
V: TRBV4-3
size: once
DNA: TGCGCCAGCAGCCAAGTGGGACAGGGGTATGAAAAACTGTTTTTT
CDR3: CASSQVGQGYEKLFF

D: -
J: TRBJ2-1
V: TRBV6-5
size: -
DNA: TGTGCCAGCAGTTACGGACTGCTCCGGAATGAGCAGTTCTTC
CDR3: CASSYGLLRNEQFF

D: TRBD1
J: TRBJ2-2
V: TRBV7-6
size: -
DNA: TGTGCCAGCAGCCACGCCGGGACAGTGGATGTTGGGGAGCTGTTTTTT
CDR3: CASSHAGTVDVGELFF

D: -
J: TRBJ2-7
V: TRBV6-5
size: -
DNA: TGTGCCAGCAGTTACTCGCTCCAGGGGTCCTACGAGCAGTACTTC
CDR3: CASSYSLQGSYEQYF

D: -
J: TRBJ2-5
V: TRBV7-7
size: -
DNA: TGTGCCAGCAGCTTAGTTGCGGGCAGGCAAGAGACCCAGTACTTC
CDR3: CASSLVAGRQETQYF

D: TRBD1
J: TRBJ2-7
V: TRBV10-3
size: -
DNA: TGTGCCACCGAAGGCGGACAGGGGGCCTGGGAGCAGTACTTC
CDR3: CATEGGQGAWEQYF

D: TRBD1
J: TRBJ2-7
V: TRBV9
size: -
DNA: TGTGCCAGCAGCCCTTGGAGGGGGGACAGGGCCTACGAGCAGTACTTC
CDR3: CASSPWRGDRAYEQYF

D: TRBD1
J: TRBJ2-6
V: TRBV9
size: -
DNA: TGTGCCAGCAGCGTAGTGGGTGCGGCCCGGGACAGGGCTTTAGGGGCCAACGTCCTGACTTTC
CDR3: CASSVVGAARDRALGANVLTF

D: -
J: TRBJ2-1
V: TRBV15
size: -
DNA: TGTGCCACCAGCAGAGATTTTACGGGGAATGAGCAGTTCTTC
CDR3: CATSRDFTGNEQFF